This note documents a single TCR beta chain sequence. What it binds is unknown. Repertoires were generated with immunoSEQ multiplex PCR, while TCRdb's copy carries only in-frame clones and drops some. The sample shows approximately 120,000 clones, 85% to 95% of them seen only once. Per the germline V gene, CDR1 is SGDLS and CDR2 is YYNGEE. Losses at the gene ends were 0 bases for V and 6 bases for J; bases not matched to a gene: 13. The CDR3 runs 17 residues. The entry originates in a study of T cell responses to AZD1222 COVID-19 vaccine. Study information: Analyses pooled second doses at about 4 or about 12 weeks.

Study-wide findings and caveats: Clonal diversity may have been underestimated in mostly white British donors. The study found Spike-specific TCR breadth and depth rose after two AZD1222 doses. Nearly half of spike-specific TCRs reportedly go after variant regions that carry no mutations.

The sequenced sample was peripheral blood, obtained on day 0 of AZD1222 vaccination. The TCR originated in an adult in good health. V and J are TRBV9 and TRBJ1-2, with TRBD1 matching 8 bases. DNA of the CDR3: TGTGCCAGCAGCGTAGGAGTCACAGGGGGAAATACACATGGCTACACCTTC. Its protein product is CASSVGVTGGNTHGYTF.